The clone carrying this T cell receptor (beta chain) was seen at least ten times. The data were taken from a study of early T cells in non-severe SARS-CoV-2 infection. Unique molecular identifier tags were affixed to discrete cDNA molecules. MiXCR, run by TCRdb on the 5' RACE reads, gives a single entry per CDR3 protein. The table includes 81,000 or so distinct CDR3 sequences, around 12% detected once. The V segment lost 5 bases and the J segment 0 bases; nucleotides outside the gene matches: 2. The CDR3 is made up of 13 amino acids. Per germline, CDR1 DFQATT and CDR2 SNEGSKA (reference sequence). The chain recombines TRBV20-1 with TRBJ2-3; 7 bases are a match to TRBD1. The receptor's source is an adult who was a healthcare worker with PCR-confirmed SARS-CoV-2 infection or an uninfected control (not recorded which). The sequenced sample was whole blood. This CDR3 reads CSAATGSTDTQYF. CDR3 bases: TGCAGTGCTGCGACAGGGAGCACAGATACGCAGTATTTT.